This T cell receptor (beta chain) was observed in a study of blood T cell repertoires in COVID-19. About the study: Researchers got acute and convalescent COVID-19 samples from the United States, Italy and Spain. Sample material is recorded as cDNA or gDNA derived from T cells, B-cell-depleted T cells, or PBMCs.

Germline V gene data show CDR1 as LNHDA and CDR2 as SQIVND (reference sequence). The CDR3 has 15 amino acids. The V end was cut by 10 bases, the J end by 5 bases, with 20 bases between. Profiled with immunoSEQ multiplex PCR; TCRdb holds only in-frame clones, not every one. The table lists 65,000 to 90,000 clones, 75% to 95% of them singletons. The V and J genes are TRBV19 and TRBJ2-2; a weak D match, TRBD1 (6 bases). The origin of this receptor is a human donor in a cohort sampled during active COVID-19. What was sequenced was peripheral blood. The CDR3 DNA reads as TGTGCCACTCGGCAAGGGGGAGTTACGACCGGGGAGCTGTTTTTT. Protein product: CATRQGGVTTGELFF.